The subject of this entry is one TCR beta chain. Only a few counts were recorded for this clonotype. The antigen it binds to is not known. No base qualities exist here, and no much larger clone lies one base off it. The protocol used for the library was RT-PCR. Instrument on record: Illumina HiSeq 2500. TCRdb redid the processing of the public reads, applying fastp at Q25 and MiXCR, and retained in-frame beta chains. Entries are consolidated by CDR3 protein sequence, retaining the most common genes and DNA. For this sample the table gives fewer than 750,000 distinct CDR3 sequences, of which 14% were detected only once. 8.5% to 14% of the sample lies in the top ten. This specimen comes from a study of response to subunit inactivated influenza vaccine listed by TCRdb under 2018. Regarding the research as a whole: Deep quantitative T cell receptor repertoire profiling was used in the study to track responses to a trivalent subunit inactivated influenza vaccine. Broader findings and caveats from the paper: It was suggested by the authors that each seasonal influenza vaccination may recruit only a limited number of new T cells.

Sequences SQVTM (CDR1) and ANQGSEA (CDR2) are obtained from the germline V gene. V ends up 2 bases short and J 2 bases short, with an unmatched junction base count of 5. Including the terminal cysteine and phenylalanine, the CDR3 comprises 15 residues. Only the CDR3 DNA is retained, 45 bases long and in frame from the first base. The sequence is built from TRBV29-1 and TRBJ2-3; 9 middle bases align to TRBD2. The receptor was derived from a man between 45 and 60 years old who received an inactivated influenza vaccine. Donor details come from another sample of the same person, matched by shared clones. Sequenced here: PBMCs from blood, sampled 12 days after vaccination. Read as DNA, the sequence is TGCAGCGTTGAATGGTCTAGCGGGACCACAGATACGCAGTATTTT. This gives the protein CSVEWSSGTTDTQYF.